This is a list of T cell receptor beta chains from one sample in a study of T cell repertoires in ileal Crohn's disease. Clones were read by immunoSEQ multiplex PCR, and TCRdb kept only the in-frame ones, dropping some. This table holds some 17,000 clones, 76% found once. Sequencing used ileal tissue. The receptor set was obtained from an adult with Crohn's disease. Both conserved end residues are part of each CDR3. The D gene is left open where the match is weak. A clone size is listed for some rows: how often the clone was seen (once, few, many), or a class if it is expanded.

clone_size j_call v_call d_call cdr3_aa cdr3_nt
NA TRBJ2-2 TRBV6-5 NA CASRDSGELFF TGTGCCAGCAGAGATTCCGGGGAGCTGTTTTTT
NA TRBJ1-5 TRBV5-4 NA CASSPDPGSNQPQHF TGTGCCAGCAGCCCGGACCCCGGGAGCAATCAGCCCCAGCATTTT
NA TRBJ2-7 TRBV13 TRBD2 CASSRREGLSEQYF TGTGCCAGCAGCCGGCGGGAGGGCCTCTCCGAGCAGTACTTC
NA TRBJ2-6 TRBV5-1 NA CASSLGTSSGANVLTF TGCGCCAGCAGCCTGGGGACCAGCTCTGGGGCCAACGTCCTGACTTTC
NA TRBJ1-2 TRBV29-1 NA CSVSSGPTDSNGYTF TGCAGCGTCTCATCGGGCCCGACAGACTCAAATGGCTACACCTTC
NA TRBJ2-3 TRBV4-1 NA CASSQVLLTDTQYF TGCGCCAGCAGCCAAGTCCTATTGACAGATACGCAGTATTTT
NA TRBJ1-1 TRBV18 NA CASSPGDGGSEAFF TGTGCCAGCTCACCAGGGGACGGGGGATCCGAAGCTTTCTTT
NA TRBJ2-7 TRBV28 TRBD2 CASLLAGGYEQYF TGTGCCAGCCTTCTCGCGGGAGGCTACGAGCAGTACTTC
NA TRBJ2-5 TRBV10-3 NA CAISDLRETQYF TGTGCCATCAGTGACCTGAGAGAGACCCAGTACTTC
NA TRBJ2-5 TRBV18 NA CASSPFSGQETQYF TGTGCCAGCTCACCATTTTCAGGGCAAGAGACCCAGTACTTC
NA TRBJ2-6 TRBV5-1 NA CASSGDLGSGANVLTF TGCGCCAGCAGCGGAGATCTCGGCTCTGGGGCCAACGTCCTGACTTTC
NA TRBJ2-2 TRBV6-1 TRBD2 CASIAGANTGELFF TGTGCCAGCATTGCGGGGGCGAACACCGGGGAGCTGTTTTTT
NA TRBJ2-3 TRBV5-1 TRBD1 CASSLGIGTGGDTQYF TGCGCCAGCAGCTTGGGCATCGGGACAGGCGGAGATACGCAGTATTTT
NA TRBJ1-1 TRBV11-2 TRBD1 CASSSRPDRGGDTEAFF TGTGCCAGCAGCTCCCGTCCGGACAGGGGTGGAGACACTGAAGCTTTCTTT
NA TRBJ2-1 TRBV19 TRBD1 CASSTGTGFGEQFF TGTGCCAGTAGTACCGGGACAGGGTTTGGTGAGCAGTTCTTC
NA TRBJ1-2 TRBV2 TRBD1 CASSPGQGLGYTF TGTGCCAGCAGTCCGGGACAGGGTCTAGGCTACACCTTC
few TRBJ2-1 TRBV6-1 NA CASSVREGSVDEQFF TGTGCCAGCAGTGTTCGGGAAGGCTCGGTTGATGAGCAGTTCTTC
NA TRBJ2-7 TRBV28 NA CASSKTGPLSYEQYF TGTGCCAGCAGTAAGACAGGCCCCCTCTCCTACGAGCAGTACTTC
NA TRBJ1-4 TRBV5-1 NA CASSRTVGGSNEKLFF TGCGCCAGCAGTCGTACAGTTGGGGGCTCTAATGAAAAACTGTTTTTT
once TRBJ1-5 TRBV21-1 NA CASSKVPRTNQPQHF TGTGCCAGCAGCAAAGTCCCCAGGACCAATCAGCCCCAGCATTTT
NA TRBJ2-7 TRBV6-5 TRBD1 CASSRYGQGSYEQYF TGTGCCAGCAGCCGTTACGGACAGGGCTCCTACGAGCAGTACTTC
NA TRBJ2-2 TRBV7-8 TRBD2 CATIFGGARLGSTGELFF TGTGCGACCATCTTCGGGGGGGCAAGGTTAGGGAGCACCGGGGAGCTGTTTTTT
NA TRBJ1-4 TRBV28 TRBD1 CASSFWTGNEKLFF TGTGCCAGCAGTTTCTGGACAGGGAATGAAAAACTGTTTTTT
NA TRBJ2-2 TRBV4-1 TRBD1 CASSQPGQGRGELFF TGCGCCAGCAGCCAACCGGGACAGGGGAGGGGGGAGCTGTTTTTT
NA TRBJ2-1 TRBV18 TRBD2 CASSPNSGGPRNEQFF TGTGCCAGCTCACCCAATAGCGGGGGGCCGCGAAATGAGCAGTTCTTC
NA TRBJ2-1 TRBV5-1 TRBD2 CASSPGSGTSYEQFF TGCGCCAGCAGCCCTGGCTCCGGGACTAGCTATGAGCAGTTCTTC
NA TRBJ1-5 TRBV6-5 TRBD1 CASSARTGLQPQHF TGTGCCAGCAGCGCACGGACAGGGCTCCAGCCCCAGCATTTT
NA TRBJ2-3 TRBV5-1 NA CASSLGRGTDTQYF TGCGCCAGCAGCTTGGGTAGGGGCACAGATACGCAGTATTTT
once TRBJ1-5 TRBV6-1 NA CASSELFGGNQPQHF TGTGCCAGCAGTGAATTATTCGGAGGGAATCAGCCCCAGCATTTT
medium-sized TRBJ2-7 TRBV4-3 NA CASSQDHPSYSYEQYF TGCGCCAGCAGCCAAGATCACCCTAGCTACTCCTACGAGCAGTACTTC
NA TRBJ1-6 TRBV10-1 TRBD1 CASSRDRGNSPLHF TGCGCCAGCAGCCGGGACAGGGGTAATTCACCCCTCCACTTT
NA TRBJ1-4 TRBV20-1 NA CSASQEKLFF TGCAGTGCGTCACAGGAAAAACTGTTTTTT
NA TRBJ1-3 TRBV13 NA CASSGRGLSGNTIYF TGTGCCAGCTCAGGTAGAGGGCTCTCTGGAAACACCATATATTTT
NA TRBJ1-3 TRBV28 NA CASSLVLSGNTIYF TGTGCCAGCAGTTTAGTCCTCTCTGGAAACACCATATATTTT
NA TRBJ1-3 TRBV2 NA CASSSEGFSGNTIYF TGTGCCAGCAGCTCTGAGGGATTCTCTGGAAACACCATATATTTT
NA TRBJ2-3 TRBV5-1 NA CASINSTSTGTQYF TGCGCCAGCATCAATTCGACTAGTACGGGTACGCAGTATTTT
NA TRBJ2-1 TRBV6-1 TRBD1 CASSEESGRGLVVNPYNEQFF TGTGCCAGCAGTGAAGAAAGTGGCAGGGGGCTGGTAGTGAACCCCTACAATGAGCAGTTCTTC
NA TRBJ2-1 TRBV5-6 NA CASSLAREQFF TGTGCCAGCAGCTTGGCAAGGGAGCAGTTCTTC
NA TRBJ2-1 TRBV28 TRBD1 CASSLLGQGNEQFF TGTGCCAGCAGTTTATTGGGACAGGGTAATGAGCAGTTCTTC
NA TRBJ2-1 TRBV15 NA CATRPGEMVEQFF TGTGCCACCAGACCGGGAGAAATGGTTGAGCAGTTCTTC
few TRBJ2-7 TRBV5-4 NA CASSLDPRGSYEQYF TGTGCCAGCAGCTTGGATCCTCGGGGGTCCTACGAGCAGTACTTC
once TRBJ2-1 TRBV7-9 NA CASSPNSNEQFF TGTGCCAGCAGCCCGAACTCCAATGAGCAGTTCTTC
NA TRBJ2-1 TRBV19 NA CASSKRDPRNEQFF TGTGCCAGTAGTAAAAGGGATCCCCGCAATGAGCAGTTCTTC
NA TRBJ1-2 TRBV7-4 NA CASSLVGRYGYTF TGTGCCAGCAGCTTAGTGGGTCGGTATGGCTACACCTTC
NA TRBJ2-3 TRBV5-1 NA CASSLARDFLRTDTQYF TGCGCCAGCAGCTTGGCCCGGGACTTTTTACGCACAGATACGCAGTATTTT
NA TRBJ2-7 TRBV2 TRBD1 CASKRTGGEDEQYF TGTGCCAGCAAGCGGACAGGGGGGGAGGACGAGCAGTACTTC
NA TRBJ1-1 TRBV7-8 NA CASSLGGASANTEAFF TGTGCCAGCAGCTTAGGGGGGGCTTCGGCCAACACTGAAGCTTTCTTT
NA TRBJ1-5 TRBV19 NA CASTPVIPAGNQPQHF TGTGCCAGTACCCCGGTTATTCCCGCCGGCAATCAGCCCCAGCATTTT
NA TRBJ2-7 TRBV5-5 NA CASSLSGSAAYEQYF TGTGCCAGCAGCTTGTCTGGGAGTGCAGCCTACGAGCAGTACTTC
NA TRBJ2-1 TRBV7-2 NA CASSLSYNEQFF TGTGCCAGCAGCTTATCCTACAATGAGCAGTTCTTC